This T cell receptor (beta chain) is drawn from a study of Ad26.COV2.S vaccination and SARS-CoV-2 variants. Turning to the study itself: The donor participated in the COV1001 trial, in its Ad26.COV2.S arm. Study-wide results and caveats: Measures of TCR breadth and depth may have fallen short of total T cell responses. Vaccinated and placebo-treated recipients had similar non-spike TCR breadth.

Treatment reported: some 20 received Ad26.COV2.S at low or high dose, single or two shots; about 5 received placebo; per-sample allocation not given. The study sampled participants on day 63 after the first vaccine or placebo injection. The administered vaccine (an Ad26 vector) expressed Wuhan-strain SARS-CoV-2 spike. The CDR3 is made up of 16 amino acids. The J segment lost 1 base and the V segment lost 6 bases, leaving 11 bases of the junction unmatched. CDR1 and CDR2 (germline): MNHEY, SVGEGT. Libraries were prepared by immunoSEQ multiplex PCR; TCRdb keeps only in-frame clonotypes and omits some of them. Seen here are approximately 410,000 clones, 88% observed once, and the top ten hold 3.6%. Worth noting for this clone: Antigen: not known.

This TCR derives from a person between 18 and 60 years old who received the Ad26.COV2.S COVID-19 vaccine or a placebo. The sequencing used peripheral blood, collected in a trial of Ad26.COV2.S vaccine versus placebo. This chain uses TRBV6-2 or TRBV6-3 with TRBJ2-5, with TRBD2 identical over 7 bases. The CDR3 sequence is CASSTHSLAAQETQYF. CDR3 DNA sequence: TGTGCCAGCAGCACCCACTCTCTAGCGGCCCAAGAGACCCAGTACTTC.